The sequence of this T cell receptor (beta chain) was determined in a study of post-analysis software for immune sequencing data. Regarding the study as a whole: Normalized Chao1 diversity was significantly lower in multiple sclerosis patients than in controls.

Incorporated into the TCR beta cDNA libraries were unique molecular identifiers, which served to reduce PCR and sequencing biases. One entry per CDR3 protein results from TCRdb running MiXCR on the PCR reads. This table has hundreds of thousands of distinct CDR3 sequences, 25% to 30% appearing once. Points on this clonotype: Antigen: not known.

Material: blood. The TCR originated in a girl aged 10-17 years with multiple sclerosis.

The CDR3 loop is CASSLTRDSSPLHF. Here the CDR3 DNA reads TGTGCCAGCAGCTTAACACGGGATAGTTCACCCCTCCACTTT. V is TRBV7-9 and J is TRBJ1-6, with D uncertain. Germline V gene lookup returns CDR1 SEHNR and CDR2 FQNEAQ (reference sequence). This CDR3 has 14 residues. Trimming took 2 bases from V and 9 from J, leaving 11 bases between them.